These T cell receptor beta chains were read from a single sample in a study of T cells in Graves' hyperthyroidism and ophthalmopathy. In TCRdb, the multiplex PCR reads were re-called with MiXCR into one record per CDR3 protein. The sample lists a few hundred thousand distinct CDR3 sequences; 35% to 50% were seen once. The sample taken for sequencing was peripheral blood or thyroid tissue (not recorded which). All receptors come from an adult woman with Graves' disease, either hyperthyroidism or ophthalmopathy (not recorded which). CDR3s include the opening cysteine and the closing phenylalanine or tryptophan. The D gene is left open where the match is weak. Rows give clone size only sometimes, using once, few, many, or a class for an expanded clone.

j_call clone_size d_call v_call cdr3_aa cdr3_nt
TRBJ1-2 . . TRBV2 CASSGGLGGGDGGYTF TGTGCCAGCAGCGGCGGTCTTGGAGGAGGGGATGGTGGCTACACCTTC
TRBJ1-1 . . TRBV12-3/TRBV12-4 CASSLLSTEAFF TGTGCCAGCAGTTTACTCTCCACTGAAGCTTTCTTT
TRBJ1-1 few . TRBV10-3 CAISTYPNTEAFF TGTGCCATCAGCACGTACCCGAACACTGAAGCTTTCTTT
TRBJ1-5 many TRBD1 TRBV2 CASRRGTAVSQPQHF TGTGCCAGCAGACGCGGGACAGCCGTTTCTCAGCCCCAGCATTTT
TRBJ1-6 . . TRBV29-1 CSAITGGEGSPLHF TGCAGCGCTATAACGGGGGGCGAGGGTTCACCCCTCCACTTT
TRBJ1-2 . . TRBV6-5 CASSIGRFGYGYTF TGTGCCAGCAGTATTGGACGTTTTGGCTATGGCTACACCTTC
TRBJ2-5 once . TRBV10-2 CASSLVPKETQYF TGTGCCAGCAGTTTAGTACCAAAAGAGACCCAGTACTTC
TRBJ1-2 many . TRBV29-1 CSVEQGPYAGYTF TGCAGCGTAGAACAGGGACCCTATGCAGGCTACACCTTC
TRBJ2-7 many . TRBV7-6 CASSLRLGAYEQYF TGTGCCAGCAGCTTAAGACTAGGGGCCTACGAGCAGTACTTC
TRBJ2-7 . . TRBV5-4 CASSLSQSHSYEQYF TGTGCCAGCAGCTTATCCCAGAGTCACTCCTACGAGCAGTACTTC
TRBJ1-4 . . TRBV29-1 CSAEEGIAGKKLFF TGCAGCGCCGAGGAAGGGATTGCGGGTAAAAAACTGTTTTTT
TRBJ1-2 many . TRBV6-1 CASSEAGTYGYTF TGTGCCAGCAGTGAGGCAGGGACCTATGGCTACACCTTC
TRBJ1-2 . TRBD1 TRBV20-1 CSARTGTGERFGYTF TGCAGTGCTAGGACCGGGACAGGCGAGCGGTTTGGCTACACCTTC
TRBJ1-5 many . TRBV7-8 CASSARGGIQPQHF TGTGCCAGCAGCGCCCGGGGGGGTATCCAGCCCCAGCATTTT
TRBJ2-7 once . TRBV7-9 CASSPSRGWYEQYF TGTGCCAGCAGTCCCTCCCGGGGGTGGTACGAGCAGTACTTC
TRBJ1-1 many . TRBV5-1 CASSPAEGTGNTEAFF TGCGCCAGCAGCCCCGCGGAGGGAACCGGGAACACTGAAGCTTTCTTT
TRBJ1-2 . . TRBV20-1 CSAFGVPLNSGDDGYTF TGCAGTGCTTTCGGGGTCCCACTCAACTCTGGGGACGATGGCTACACCTTC
TRBJ2-7 . TRBD2 TRBV2 CASSEVVAGGPTYF TGTGCCAGCAGTGAAGTTGTAGCGGGAGGGCCAACGTACTTC
TRBJ2-7 . . TRBV29-1 CSLDGGTYEQYF TGCAGCTTAGACGGAGGAACCTACGAGCAGTACTTC
TRBJ1-1 . . TRBV15 CATSRDRDGNTEAFF TGTGCCACCAGCAGAGACAGGGACGGGAACACTGAAGCTTTCTTT
TRBJ2-7 . . TRBV7-7 CASSLAGVPISYDQYF TGTGCTAGCAGCTTAGCCGGGGTGCCGATATCCTACGATCAGTACTTC
TRBJ1-1 . . TRBV24-1 CATSGAPPNTEAFF TGTGCCACCAGTGGCGCGCCCCCCAACACTGAAGCTTTCTTT
TRBJ2-5 many . TRBV12-3/TRBV12-4 CASSFGGPETQYF TGTGCCAGCAGTTTCGGGGGCCCGGAGACCCAGTACTTC
TRBJ1-4 many TRBD1 TRBV7-9 CASSPRGANEKLFF TGTGCCAGCAGCCCCAGGGGGGCTAATGAAAAACTGTTTTTT
TRBJ1-2 many . TRBV24-1 CATSHSREGSYGYTF TGTGCCACCAGCCATTCCCGAGAGGGAAGCTATGGCTACACCTTC
TRBJ1-2 many . TRBV20-1 CSAPGRVWGDGYTF TGCAGTGCTCCAGGACGCGTGTGGGGTGATGGCTACACCTTC
TRBJ1-1 . TRBD1 TRBV29-1 CSVVSGQGSEAFF TGCAGCGTTGTGTCGGGACAGGGGTCTGAAGCTTTCTTT
TRBJ1-1 . . TRBV10-3 CAIRAGASEAFF TGTGCCATCAGGGCAGGGGCCAGTGAGGCTTTCTTT
TRBJ2-2 . TRBD1 TRBV19 CASSIHGTATGELFF TGTGCCAGCAGTATCCACGGGACAGCCACCGGGGAGCTGTTTTTT
TRBJ1-1 . . TRBV10-3 CAISQGPGPEAFF TGTGCCATCAGTCAGGGTCCTGGGCCTGAAGCTTTCTTT
TRBJ2-7 many TRBD1 TRBV7-8 CASSLGQGGVEQYF TGTGCCAGCAGCTTAGGACAGGGGGGGGTCGAGCAGTACTTC
TRBJ1-2 . . TRBV2 CASSLGPRRTTMHGGYTF TGTGCCAGCAGCTTGGGGCCACGGAGGACGACGATGCATGGTGGCTACACCTTC
TRBJ1-2 few TRBD1 TRBV7-9 CASSLEGQGTGYTF TGCGCCAGCAGCTTGGAGGGACAGGGAACTGGCTACACCTTC
TRBJ2-2 . . TRBV12-3/TRBV12-4 CASSQFSGTLTGELFF TGTGCCAGCAGTCAATTCTCCGGGACACTCACCGGGGAGCTGTTTTTT
TRBJ2-6 many TRBD2 TRBV4-1 CASSPGLAGSSGANVLTF TGCGCCAGCAGCCCCGGACTAGCGGGAAGCTCTGGGGCCAACGTCCTGACTTTC
TRBJ1-2 many . TRBV7-2 CASSLGRTARGWGYTF TGTGCCAGCAGCTTAGGCCGGACAGCCCGAGGATGGGGCTACACCTTC
TRBJ1-1 many . TRBV5-4 CASSVGGTGTEAFF TGTGCCAGCTCGGTCGGGGGGACGGGCACTGAAGCTTTCTTT
TRBJ2-7 many TRBD1 TRBV2 CASSSQGSYEQYF TGTGCCAGCAGTTCACAGGGGTCTTACGAGCAGTACTTC
TRBJ2-1 . . TRBV29-1 CSGLVYNEQFF TGCAGCGGACTAGTTTACAATGAGCAGTTCTTC
TRBJ2-5 . TRBD1 TRBV10-2 CASSLRDRGGGETQYF TGCGCCAGCAGTCTCCGGGACAGGGGAGGGGGAGAGACCCAGTACTTC
TRBJ2-2 . . TRBV5-1 CASGDVNTGELFF TGCGCCAGCGGAGACGTGAACACCGGGGAGCTGTTTTTT
TRBJ1-3 many . TRBV7-9 CASSPTGRSDGNTIYF TGTGCCAGCAGCCCTACAGGGAGGTCTGATGGAAACACCATATATTTT
TRBJ1-1 few . TRBV28 CASSLSGGGTEAFF TGTGCCAGCAGTTTATCCGGTGGGGGCACTGAAGCTTTCTTT
TRBJ2-7 . . TRBV9 CASSVGGFSYEQYF TGTGCCAGCAGCGTAGGGGGATTCTCCTACGAGCAGTACTTC
TRBJ2-7 many TRBD2 TRBV20-1 CSASLGLANHEQYF TGCAGTGCTAGTCTCGGACTAGCGAACCACGAGCAGTACTTC
TRBJ2-7 once TRBD2 TRBV20-1 CSAPDTSGNDEQYF TGCAGTGCTCCCGATACTAGCGGGAATGACGAGCAGTACTTC
TRBJ2-3 . . TRBV7-2 CASRFGGTSTDTQYF TGTGCCAGCCGCTTCGGTGGAACTAGCACAGATACGCAGTATTTT
TRBJ2-5 . . TRBV20-1 CSASPYGETQYF TGCAGTGCTAGCCCATATGGCGAGACCCAGTACTTC
TRBJ1-5 many . TRBV7-2 CASSTRSFGTQHF TGTGCCAGCAGCACCCGGTCGTTTGGGACCCAGCATTTT
TRBJ2-7 many . TRBV4-1 CASSQVLSYEQYF TGCGCCAGCAGCCAAGTGCTTTCCTACGAGCAGTACTTC
TRBJ1-2 . . TRBV11-1 CASSPRTPGENYGYTF TGTGCCAGCAGCCCCAGGACGCCTGGAGAGAACTATGGCTACACCTTC